A selection of T cell receptor beta chains follows, all from one sample in a study of blood T cell repertoires in COVID-19. TCRdb's table, derived via immunoSEQ multiplex PCR, lists solely in-frame clones and lacks some. Of 170,000 or so clones in the sample, 70% to 90% were seen once. Material: peripheral blood. All receptors come from a man aged 40-49 years with active or convalescent COVID-19. Each CDR3 is given with its conserved first and last residue. The order of the fields is clone size, J gene, D gene, V gene, CDR3 protein, CDR3 DNA. The D gene is left open where the match is weak. Rows give clone size only sometimes, using once, few, many, or a class for an expanded clone.

>once|TRBJ2-3|TRBD2|TRBV4-3
CASSQDSGGLTDTQYF
TGCGCCAGCAGCCAAGATAGCGGGGGTCTCACAGATACGCAGTATTTT
>NA|TRBJ2-1|NA|TRBV29-1
CSVEDWLDPRNEQFF
TGCAGCGTTGAAGATTGGCTAGATCCCCGCAATGAGCAGTTCTTC
>few|TRBJ1-2|TRBD1|TRBV10-3
CAISRDRDLSGYTF
TGTGCCATCAGCCGAGACAGGGATCTTAGTGGCTACACCTTC
>NA|TRBJ2-5|TRBD2|TRBV15
CATSRVLRGGGETQYF
TGTGCCACCAGCAGAGTCCTCCGGGGGGGCGGGGAGACCCAGTACTTC
>NA|TRBJ2-5|NA|TRBV2
CASSDALQETQYF
TGTGCCAGCAGTGATGCGCTCCAAGAGACCCAGTACTTC
>few|TRBJ2-7|NA|TRBV7-2
CASCRLPTYEQYF
TGTGCCAGCTGCCGACTGCCTACCTACGAGCAGTACTTC
>NA|TRBJ1-5|NA|TRBV6-2/TRBV6-3
CASSSAGRPQHF
TGTGCCAGCAGTTCCGCTGGGAGGCCCCAGCATTTT
>NA|TRBJ2-7|NA|TRBV9
CASSVAPLREFDEQYF
TGTGCCAGCAGCGTAGCCCCGTTAAGGGAGTTTGACGAGCAGTACTTC
>once|TRBJ1-6|TRBD1|TRBV19
CASSMAGGQYNSPLHF
TGTGCCAGTAGTATGGCAGGGGGCCAATATAATTCACCCCTCCACTTT
>NA|TRBJ2-2|TRBD1|TRBV5-1
CASSRSGQGYTGELFF
TGCGCCAGCAGCCGAAGCGGACAGGGGTACACCGGGGAGCTGTTTTTT
>NA|TRBJ2-5|TRBD1|TRBV3-1/TRBV3-2
CASSRQGETQYF
TGTGCCAGCAGTCGACAGGGGGAGACCCAGTACTTC
>NA|TRBJ2-3|NA|TRBV6-2/TRBV6-3
CASSSGRADTQYF
TGTGCCAGCAGTTCAGGCAGGGCAGATACGCAGTATTTT
>NA|TRBJ1-5|NA|TRBV30
CAWSVQVGGYSNQPQHF
TGTGCCTGGAGTGTACAAGTTGGAGGATATAGCAATCAGCCCCAGCATTTT
>NA|TRBJ2-1|NA|TRBV5-1
CASSWIRGYQDEQFF
TGCGCCAGCAGCTGGATACGGGGGTACCAGGATGAGCAGTTCTTC
>few|TRBJ2-1|TRBD2|TRBV25-1
CASSDRLAGGTYEQFF
TGTGCCAGCAGTGATCGACTAGCGGGGGGGACTTATGAGCAGTTCTTC
>NA|TRBJ2-1|TRBD1|TRBV29-1
CSETPSGTGVFNEQFF
TGCAGCGAGACCCCGTCGGGGACAGGGGTGTTCAATGAGCAGTTCTTC
>NA|TRBJ2-7|NA|TRBV12-1
CASSFARQGDSYEQYF
TGTGCCAGCAGCTTTGCGAGGCAGGGCGACTCCTACGAGCAGTACTTC
>NA|TRBJ2-2|NA|TRBV9
CASSPGVVDTGELFF
TGTGCCAGCAGCCCAGGGGTGGTTGACACCGGGGAGCTGTTTTTT
>NA|TRBJ2-4|TRBD2|TRBV3-1/TRBV3-2
CASSQDQAGGGGIQYF
TGTGCCAGCAGCCAAGATCAAGCGGGGGGCGGAGGCATTCAGTACTTC
>NA|TRBJ1-1|NA|TRBV10-3
CAISEFGEGTEAFF
TGTGCCATCAGTGAGTTCGGGGAGGGCACTGAAGCTTTCTTT
>NA|TRBJ2-7|TRBD1|TRBV18
CASSPRQGVGEQYF
TGTGCCAGCTCCCCCCGACAGGGGGTCGGCGAGCAGTACTTC
>NA|TRBJ2-5|TRBD2|TRBV7-9
CASSLGGEGTQYF
TGTGCCAGCAGCTTGGGCGGGGAGGGGACCCAGTACTTC
>NA|TRBJ1-1|NA|TRBV14
CASSQRVNTEAFF
TGTGCCAGCAGCCAACGAGTGAACACTGAAGCTTTCTTT
>NA|TRBJ1-1|NA|TRBV7-3
CASSLSLLSQAFF
TGTGCCAGCAGCTTATCCCTCTTATCCCAAGCTTTCTTT
>NA|TRBJ2-7|NA|TRBV30
CAWSRGRFDEQYF
TGTGCCTGGAGTCGGGGAAGGTTCGACGAGCAGTACTTC
>NA|TRBJ2-2|TRBD2|TRBV18
CASSPRAGGNGELFF
TGTGCCAGCTCACCAAGAGCGGGGGGTAACGGGGAGCTGTTTTTT
>few|TRBJ2-3|NA|TRBV24-1
CATGTPMADTQYF
TGTGCCACGGGGACTCCCATGGCAGATACGCAGTATTTT
>NA|TRBJ1-2|TRBD1|TRBV5-6
CASSLDSRGQSNYGYTF
TGTGCCAGCAGCTTGGATTCCCGGGGACAGTCTAACTATGGCTACACCTTC
>NA|TRBJ1-1|NA|TRBV28
CASIGGIRANTEAFF
TGTGCCAGCATTGGGGGGATCCGTGCGAACACTGAAGCTTTCTTT
>few|TRBJ2-3|NA|TRBV20-1
CSAPYSGTQYF
TGCAGTGCTCCGTATTCGGGTACGCAGTATTTT
>NA|TRBJ1-6|NA|TRBV25-1
CASSAQFNSPLHF
TGTGCCAGCAGTGCCCAGTTTAATTCACCCCTCCACTTT
>once|TRBJ2-3|TRBD1|TRBV15
CATTRQGTDTQYF
TGTGCCACCACCCGACAGGGGACAGATACGCAGTATTTT
>NA|TRBJ2-5|NA|TRBV4-2
CASSQGGVQEGSQYF
TGTGCCAGCAGCCAAGGGGGGGTCCAGGAAGGGTCCCAGTACTTC
>NA|TRBJ2-5|TRBD2|TRBV5-1
CASSLAGSSGGETQYF
TGCGCCAGCAGCTTGGCCGGGTCTAGCGGGGGAGAGACCCAGTACTTC
>NA|TRBJ1-6|NA|TRBV6-1
CASSESYSPLHF
TGTGCCAGCAGTGAATCATATTCACCCCTCCACTTT
>NA|TRBJ2-7|TRBD1|TRBV5-5
CASKPWGQGTYEQYF
TGTGCCAGCAAACCATGGGGACAGGGCACCTACGAGCAGTACTTC
>once|TRBJ2-2|TRBD2|TRBV28
CASSFTSGNTGELFF
TGTGCCAGCAGTTTTACTAGCGGCAACACCGGGGAGCTGTTTTTT
>once|TRBJ1-6|NA|TRBV7-8
CASSPSSYNSPLHF
TGTGCCAGCAGCCCCAGCTCCTATAATTCACCCCTCCACTTT
>NA|TRBJ2-1|NA|TRBV7-9
CASSPLGAEQFF
TGTGCCAGCAGCCCCCTAGGGGCTGAGCAGTTCTTC
>NA|TRBJ2-7|TRBD1|TRBV28
CASNTPGQYEQYF
TGTGCCAGCAATACACCGGGACAGTACGAGCAGTACTTC
>NA|TRBJ1-5|NA|TRBV6-5
CASRAVYSNQPQHF
TGTGCCAGCAGGGCAGTGTATAGCAATCAGCCCCAGCATTTT
>NA|TRBJ2-7|TRBD1|TRBV6-5
CASLTGEEYEQYF
TGTGCCAGCCTTACAGGGGAAGAATACGAGCAGTACTTC
>NA|TRBJ2-2|NA|TRBV2
CASSEGTRFTGELFF
TGTGCCAGCAGTGAGGGAACTAGGTTCACCGGGGAGCTGTTTTTT
>NA|TRBJ2-5|TRBD1|TRBV2
CASSVQTGGEETQYF
TGTGCCAGCAGCGTACAAACAGGGGGCGAGGAGACCCAGTACTTC
>NA|TRBJ2-5|TRBD1|TRBV5-4
CASSTYRGGETQYF
TGTGCCAGCAGCACCTACAGGGGCGGGGAGACCCAGTACTTC
>NA|TRBJ2-2|TRBD2|TRBV11-3
CASSRSGVGELFF
TGTGCCAGCAGCCGTAGCGGGGTCGGGGAGCTGTTTTTT
>NA|TRBJ1-4|NA|TRBV18
CASSPRLPGATNEKLFF
TGTGCCAGCTCACCGAGACTTCCAGGGGCAACTAATGAAAAACTGTTTTTT
>NA|TRBJ2-3|TRBD2|TRBV6-1
CASSEVAGGGDTQYF
TGTGCCAGCAGTGAAGTGGCGGGGGGCGGGGATACGCAGTATTTT
>NA|TRBJ1-2|NA|TRBV6-5
CASSYRQTNGYTF
TGTGCCAGCAGTTACCGGCAGACAAATGGCTACACCTTC
>NA|TRBJ2-1|TRBD1|TRBV29-1
CSVETGTGNFNEQFF
TGCAGCGTTGAAACCGGGACAGGGAACTTCAATGAGCAGTTCTTC
>NA|TRBJ2-3|NA|TRBV7-3
CASSLIGVDTQYF
TGTGCCAGCAGCTTAATAGGGGTAGATACGCAGTATTTT
>NA|TRBJ1-1|NA|TRBV5-3
CAKRRDTEAFF
TGTGCCAAGCGGCGGGACACTGAAGCTTTCTTT
>NA|TRBJ1-2|NA|TRBV9
CASSVSLVANYGYTF
TGTGCCAGCAGCGTATCTTTAGTAGCTAACTATGGCTACACCTTC
>NA|TRBJ2-3|TRBD2|TRBV6-5
CASRRTSGGDNTQYF
TGTGCCAGCAGACGGACTAGCGGGGGGGACAATACGCAGTATTTT
>NA|TRBJ1-4|TRBD1|TRBV28
CAGQDDQNEKLFF
TGTGCCGGACAGGACGATCAGAATGAAAAACTGTTTTTT
>NA|TRBJ2-7|NA|TRBV20-1
CSASSGSSYEQYF
TGCAGTGCTAGTTCTGGGAGCTCCTACGAGCAGTACTTC
>NA|TRBJ1-4|TRBD1|TRBV6-5
CASTIGTGNEKLFF
TGTGCCAGCACGATTGGGACAGGGAATGAAAAACTGTTTTTT
>NA|TRBJ1-4|TRBD1|TRBV5-7
CASSRQGSNEKLFF
TGTGCCAGCAGCCGACAGGGGTCTAATGAAAAACTGTTTTTT
>NA|TRBJ2-7|TRBD1|TRBV11-2
CASSLDIGQGSHEQYF
TGTGCCAGCAGCTTAGATATAGGACAGGGGTCCCACGAGCAGTACTTC